A selection of T cell receptor beta chains follows, all from one sample in a study of T-cell memory formation after mild COVID-19. MiXCR, run by TCRdb on the 5' RACE reads, gives a single entry per CDR3 protein. Here the sample spans 120,000 or so distinct CDR3 sequences, about 15% being singletons. Input material: PBMCs or a T cell subset sorted from them (not recorded which). These receptors all come from an adult woman who had mild COVID-19 (a few samples of this study predate the infection). Cell type and time point are not known. CDR3s include the opening cysteine and the closing phenylalanine or tryptophan. D genes are given only for firm matches. Size is stated for part of the rows, as once, few or many counts, or as a class when the clone is expanded.

clone_size: few
j_call: TRBJ1-5
v_call: TRBV12-3/TRBV12-4
d_call: -
cdr3_nt: TGTGCCAGCAGTAGCGGGGGGAATAGCAATCAGCCCCAGCATTTT
cdr3_aa: CASSSGGNSNQPQHF

clone_size: many
j_call: TRBJ2-5
v_call: TRBV24-1
d_call: TRBD1
cdr3_nt: TGTGCCACCAGTGAGCCCGGGACAGGGGTCCAAGAGACCCAGTACTTC
cdr3_aa: CATSEPGTGVQETQYF

clone_size: few
j_call: TRBJ2-2
v_call: TRBV29-1
d_call: -
cdr3_nt: TGCAGCGTTGAAAGGGAGAACACCGGGGAGCTGTTTTTT
cdr3_aa: CSVERENTGELFF

clone_size: -
j_call: TRBJ2-1
v_call: TRBV5-1
d_call: TRBD1
cdr3_nt: TGCGCCAGCAGCTTAGGGGGCCGCGGGTCCACCTACAATGAGCAGTTCTTC
cdr3_aa: CASSLGGRGSTYNEQFF

clone_size: -
j_call: TRBJ2-1
v_call: TRBV6-6
d_call: TRBD2
cdr3_nt: TGTGCCAGCAGCCCCGCCGCTAGCGGGAGGGCCGACAATGAGCAGTTCTTC
cdr3_aa: CASSPAASGRADNEQFF

clone_size: few
j_call: TRBJ2-1
v_call: TRBV7-2
d_call: TRBD2
cdr3_nt: TGTGCCAGCAGCTTAGCTCGGAGACTAGCGGGGCGGAATGAGCAGTTCTTC
cdr3_aa: CASSLARRLAGRNEQFF

clone_size: -
j_call: TRBJ1-1
v_call: TRBV11-2
d_call: -
cdr3_nt: TGTGCCAGCAGCTCTGCGGGAAGAGCTGAAGCTTTCTTT
cdr3_aa: CASSSAGRAEAFF

clone_size: -
j_call: TRBJ2-5
v_call: TRBV14
d_call: -
cdr3_nt: TGTGCCAGCAGCCCGTACCAAGAGACCCAGTACTTC
cdr3_aa: CASSPYQETQYF

clone_size: -
j_call: TRBJ2-4
v_call: TRBV6-6
d_call: TRBD1
cdr3_nt: TGTGCCAGCAGGCCGACAGGGATGGGTACCAAAAACATTCAGTACTTC
cdr3_aa: CASRPTGMGTKNIQYF

clone_size: few
j_call: TRBJ1-5
v_call: TRBV12-3/TRBV12-4
d_call: -
cdr3_nt: TGTGCCAGCAGTTTAAGGGACTATCAGCCCCAGCATTTT
cdr3_aa: CASSLRDYQPQHF

clone_size: -
j_call: TRBJ1-5
v_call: TRBV7-9
d_call: -
cdr3_nt: TGTGCCAGCAGCCTTAGCAATCAGCCCCAGCATTTT
cdr3_aa: CASSLSNQPQHF

clone_size: -
j_call: TRBJ1-1
v_call: TRBV7-9
d_call: TRBD1
cdr3_nt: TGTGCCAGCAGCTTAGGAGAAGGGACAGGGGGCCGGACTCGGGGAGCTTTCTTT
cdr3_aa: CASSLGEGTGGRTRGAFF

clone_size: -
j_call: TRBJ1-1
v_call: TRBV30
d_call: -
cdr3_nt: TGTGCCTGGAGGGAGTGGGGGGGCGGTCAAAAAGCTTTCTTT
cdr3_aa: CAWREWGGGQKAFF

clone_size: few
j_call: TRBJ2-1
v_call: TRBV5-6
d_call: -
cdr3_nt: TGTGCCAGCAGCTTGGTTGGTGAGCAGTTCTTC
cdr3_aa: CASSLVGEQFF

clone_size: once
j_call: TRBJ2-1
v_call: TRBV15
d_call: -
cdr3_nt: TGTGCCACCAGCAGAGTTGGGGGTGGGGTGTCCTACAATGAGCAGTTCTTC
cdr3_aa: CATSRVGGGVSYNEQFF

clone_size: few
j_call: TRBJ2-7
v_call: TRBV15
d_call: -
cdr3_nt: TGTGCCACCAGTCCTAATCGGAACGAGCAGTACTTC
cdr3_aa: CATSPNRNEQYF

clone_size: -
j_call: TRBJ1-2
v_call: TRBV18
d_call: -
cdr3_nt: TGTGCCAGTCAACCTGGGACGGCCTATGGCTACACCTTC
cdr3_aa: CASQPGTAYGYTF

clone_size: few
j_call: TRBJ2-3
v_call: TRBV12-3/TRBV12-4
d_call: -
cdr3_nt: TGTGCCAGCAGCGATGCGGGCCTCACAGATACGCAGTATTTT
cdr3_aa: CASSDAGLTDTQYF

clone_size: -
j_call: TRBJ2-1
v_call: TRBV12-3/TRBV12-4
d_call: TRBD2
cdr3_nt: TGTGCCAGCAGGGCCGGACTAGCCTACAATGAGCAGTTCTTC
cdr3_aa: CASRAGLAYNEQFF

clone_size: few
j_call: TRBJ2-1
v_call: TRBV4-3
d_call: TRBD2
cdr3_nt: TGCGCCAGCAGCCCTGGCGGACTAGCGGCCTACAATGAGCAGTTCTTC
cdr3_aa: CASSPGGLAAYNEQFF

clone_size: few
j_call: TRBJ2-3
v_call: TRBV5-1
d_call: TRBD1
cdr3_nt: TGCGCCAGCAGCTCGGAAGGGACAGGGAAGGCAGATACGCAGTATTTT
cdr3_aa: CASSSEGTGKADTQYF

clone_size: -
j_call: TRBJ2-3
v_call: TRBV5-1
d_call: TRBD2
cdr3_nt: TGCGCCAGCAGCTCATCTAGCGGGGTCGGCACAGATACGCAGTATTTT
cdr3_aa: CASSSSSGVGTDTQYF

clone_size: few
j_call: TRBJ2-3
v_call: TRBV5-1
d_call: TRBD1
cdr3_nt: TGCGCCAGCAGCTTGGCCATGGGACAGGGCACAGATACGCAGTATTTT
cdr3_aa: CASSLAMGQGTDTQYF

clone_size: once
j_call: TRBJ2-2
v_call: TRBV24-1
d_call: TRBD1
cdr3_nt: TGTGCCACCAGTGGGACAGGGTCGAACAACGGGGAGCTGTTTTTT
cdr3_aa: CATSGTGSNNGELFF

clone_size: -
j_call: TRBJ2-7
v_call: TRBV18
d_call: -
cdr3_nt: TGTGCCAGCTCACCAAAGTTTCGGGGGGCCCTCTACGAGCAGTACTTC
cdr3_aa: CASSPKFRGALYEQYF

clone_size: -
j_call: TRBJ1-4
v_call: TRBV12-3/TRBV12-4
d_call: TRBD1
cdr3_nt: TGTGCCAGCAGTCCGGACAGGGGGGCAACTAATGAAAAACTGTTTTTT
cdr3_aa: CASSPDRGATNEKLFF

clone_size: many
j_call: TRBJ2-1
v_call: TRBV7-9
d_call: TRBD2
cdr3_nt: TGTGCCAGCAGCTTCGTCGGACTAGCGCGGAATGAGCAGTTCTTC
cdr3_aa: CASSFVGLARNEQFF

clone_size: few
j_call: TRBJ2-6
v_call: TRBV6-5
d_call: -
cdr3_nt: TGTGCCAGCAGCCAAACGAACTCTGGGGCCAACGTCCTGACTTTC
cdr3_aa: CASSQTNSGANVLTF

clone_size: -
j_call: TRBJ2-5
v_call: TRBV7-8
d_call: TRBD1
cdr3_nt: TGTGCCAGCAGCTCCCAAAGGACAGGACTTTTGAAGACCCAGTACTTC
cdr3_aa: CASSSQRTGLLKTQYF

clone_size: few
j_call: TRBJ2-3
v_call: TRBV7-9
d_call: TRBD2
cdr3_nt: TGTGCCAGCATCTTCGAGTCGGGAGGCGGCACAGATACGCAGTATTTT
cdr3_aa: CASIFESGGGTDTQYF

clone_size: few
j_call: TRBJ2-7
v_call: TRBV4-2
d_call: -
cdr3_nt: TGTGCCAGCAGCCAAGATCAGCTCAGCTCCTACGAGCAGTACTTC
cdr3_aa: CASSQDQLSSYEQYF

clone_size: few
j_call: TRBJ2-7
v_call: TRBV20-1
d_call: -
cdr3_nt: TGCAGTGCTAGAGCCCCCGCGGGGGAGCAGTACTTC
cdr3_aa: CSARAPAGEQYF

clone_size: few
j_call: TRBJ2-3
v_call: TRBV5-1
d_call: TRBD2
cdr3_nt: TGCGCCAGCAGCCGTAGCGGGGCAGCAGATACGCAGTATTTT
cdr3_aa: CASSRSGAADTQYF